This T cell receptor (beta chain) came from a study of PD-1 blockade in classical Hodgkin lymphoma. Study-level background: The patients were dosed with nivolumab 3 mg/kg, infused intravenously every 2 weeks.

On this clone itself: The antigen is undetermined.

Following autologous stem cell transplantation, relapse occurred in every patient, and exposure to brentuximab vedotin varied. Broader study findings: Relapsed/refractory patients reportedly had lower baseline diversity than newly diagnosed patients. Initiation of nivolumab under 1 year after ASCT led to exclusion of patients. The CD4+ diversity rise by C4D1 was clearest in complete responders.

Assay used: immunoSEQ multiplex PCR; TCRdb lists only in-frame clones, some missing. The sample shows some 17,000 clones, more than 75% of them seen only once. Germline V gives CDR1 GTSNPN, CDR2 SVGIG (reference sequence). This CDR3 region has 14 residues. V shed 3 bases, J shed 2 bases, and the junction held 7 bases outside the gene matches. This receptor was identified in a human donor with classical Hodgkin lymphoma. The sequences come from peripheral blood mononuclear cells (PBMCs), collected before the second cycle of nivolumab. The chain combines TRBV30 with TRBJ2-7, with TRBD1 matching over 7 bases. CDR3 nucleotide sequence: TGTGCCTGGAGCCCCGGGACAGTCGCCTACGAGCAGTACTTC. The encoded protein is CAWSPGTVAYEQYF.